This entry features one T cell receptor (beta chain) sequence. With 4 bases clipped from V and 4 bases from J, the junction kept 18 bases outside the gene matches. Germline V CDR1 and CDR2: SGDLS, YYNGEE. The CDR3 extends over 19 amino acids. TCRdb's table, derived via immunoSEQ multiplex PCR, lists solely in-frame clones and lacks some. The repertoire has 30,000 or so clones, 85% to 90% of them found once; the top ten carry roughly a tenth. This entry is derived from a study of T cell changes during pregnancy in multiple sclerosis. The sequencing here drew on CD8+ T cells from peripheral blood mononuclear cells, taken in the second trimester of pregnancy. The V call is TRBV9, the J call TRBJ2-7; 12 bases are a match to TRBD2. The sequence was collected from a female donor with multiple sclerosis, enrolled in a pregnancy study. In DNA, the CDR3 is TGTGCCAGCAGCACCCGCGCCGGCCTAGCGGGAGGGAAGGTTTACGAGCAGTACTTC. Translating it yields CASSTRAGLAGGKVYEQYF.